This TCR beta chain appears in the sequencing data of a study of response to subunit inactivated influenza vaccine. Study observations and caveats: Each seasonal influenza vaccination, the authors suggested, recruits few new T cells.

TCRdb re-analysed the RT-PCR reads in MiXCR, keeping a single row per CDR3 protein. Of about 700,000 distinct CDR3 sequences listed, approximately 14% are singletons. Trimming left V 4 bases short and J 9 bases short, with 10 bases between. The CDR3 runs to 12 residues. Germline V gives CDR1 SEHNR, CDR2 FQNEAQ (reference sequence). Comments on this clonotype: Its cognate antigen is unknown.

This rearrangement joins TRBV7-9 to TRBJ2-1; the D gene is possibly TRBD2 (6 bases). This TCR was recovered from a man over 45 who received an inactivated influenza vaccine. The sequences come from PBMCs from blood, collected approximately 15 days before vaccination. This CDR3 is CASSSGLGEQFF. As DNA, the CDR3 is TGTGCCAGCAGCTCGGGACTGGGTGAGCAGTTCTTC.